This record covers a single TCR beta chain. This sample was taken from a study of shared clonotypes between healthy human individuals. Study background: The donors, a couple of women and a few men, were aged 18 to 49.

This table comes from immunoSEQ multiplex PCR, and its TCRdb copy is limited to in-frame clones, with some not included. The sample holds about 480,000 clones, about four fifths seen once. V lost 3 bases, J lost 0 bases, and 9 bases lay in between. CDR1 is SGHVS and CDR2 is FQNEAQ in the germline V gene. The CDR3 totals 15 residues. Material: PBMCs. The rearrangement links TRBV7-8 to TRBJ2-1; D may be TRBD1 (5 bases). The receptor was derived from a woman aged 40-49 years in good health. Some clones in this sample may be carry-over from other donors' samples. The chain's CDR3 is CASSLDISSYNEQFF. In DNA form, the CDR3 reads TGTGCCAGCAGCTTGGACATAAGCTCCTACAATGAGCAGTTCTTC.